The subject of this entry is one TCR beta chain. CDR1 LNHDA and CDR2 SQIVND come from the germline V gene (reference sequence). Trimming shortened V by 1 base and J by 8 bases, and 14 bases separated the two germline ends. The CDR3 contains 14 residues. Peripheral blood genomic DNA, not sorted cells or RNA, was the template. This entry belongs to a study of T cell repertoires in aging, cancer and after chemotherapy. A mixed TRB-A/B primer pool amplified rearranged TRB by multiplex touch-down PCR. TCRdb itself ran the multiplex PCR reads through MiXCR, one entry per CDR3 protein. This table has 3,500 to 5,500 distinct CDR3 sequences, nearly 70% appearing once.

This clonotype originated in a human donor with a solid tumor. The chain uses TRBV19 and TRBJ1-2; D is undetermined. Sequencing was carried out using blood. The CDR3 region has the DNA TGTGCCAGTAGTATAGTCGGAAGGGAAGGCGGCTACACCTTC. Its protein product is CASSIVGREGGYTF.